This T cell receptor (beta chain) originates from a study of persistence of HIV-infected CD4 T cells. Study-wide background: The sample holds CD4+ T cells responsive to CMV or HIV-1 Gag.

Cells were stimulated with CMV-infected fibroblast lysates at roughly 10 ug/mL. CD40L/CD69 double-negative CD45RO-high memory CD4+ T cells were collected. Concerning this clone itself: No antigen is known for it.

The germline gives CDR1 SGHRS, CDR2 YFSETQ. V lost 0 bases, J lost 7 bases, and 14 bases lay in between. The CDR3 is 15 amino acids. The immunoSEQ assay was version 4, run in survey mode. Profiling relied on immunoSEQ multiplex PCR, and the TCRdb table lists in-frame clones only, not all of them. This table has tens of thousands of clones, 82% appearing once. Sequences were derived from CD4+ T cells sorted from PBMCs after roughly 19-hour stimulation, sampled from a patient who received antiretroviral therapy. The chain has TRBV5-1 and TRBJ2-4; D may be TRBD1 or TRBD2 (6 bases each). This receptor was taken from an adult man with HIV who was CMV-seropositive. The CDR3 sequence is CASSLAPGAINIQYF. The CDR3 DNA follows: TGCGCCAGCAGCTTGGCTCCGGGGGCTATTAACATTCAGTACTTC.